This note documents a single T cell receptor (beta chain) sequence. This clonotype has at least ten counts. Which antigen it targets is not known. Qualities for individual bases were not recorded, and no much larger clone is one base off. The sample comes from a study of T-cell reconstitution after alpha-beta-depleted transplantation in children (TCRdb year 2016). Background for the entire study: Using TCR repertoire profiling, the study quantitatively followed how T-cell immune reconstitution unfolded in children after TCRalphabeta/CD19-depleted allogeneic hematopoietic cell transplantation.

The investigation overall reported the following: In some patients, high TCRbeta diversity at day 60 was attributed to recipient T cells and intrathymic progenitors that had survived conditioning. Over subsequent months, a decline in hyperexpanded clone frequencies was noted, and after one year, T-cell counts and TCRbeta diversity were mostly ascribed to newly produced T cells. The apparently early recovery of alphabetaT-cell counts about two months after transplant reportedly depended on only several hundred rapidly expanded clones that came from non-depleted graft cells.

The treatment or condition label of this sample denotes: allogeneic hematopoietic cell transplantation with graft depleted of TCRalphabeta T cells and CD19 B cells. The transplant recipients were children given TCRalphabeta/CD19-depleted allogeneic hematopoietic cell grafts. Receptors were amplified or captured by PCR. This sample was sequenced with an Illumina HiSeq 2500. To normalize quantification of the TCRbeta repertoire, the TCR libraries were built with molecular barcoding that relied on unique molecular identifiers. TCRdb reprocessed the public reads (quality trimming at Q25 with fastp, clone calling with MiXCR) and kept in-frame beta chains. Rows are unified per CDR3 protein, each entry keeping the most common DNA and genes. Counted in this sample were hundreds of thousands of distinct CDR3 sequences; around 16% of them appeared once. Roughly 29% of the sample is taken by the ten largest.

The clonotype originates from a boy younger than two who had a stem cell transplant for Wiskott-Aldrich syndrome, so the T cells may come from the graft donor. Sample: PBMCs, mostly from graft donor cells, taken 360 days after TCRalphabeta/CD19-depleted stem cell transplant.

The CDR3 corresponds to CASSQEPGANVLTF. The base sequence is TGTGCCAGCAGCCAAGAACCTGGGGCCAACGTCCTGACTTTC. Rearrangement joined TRBV3-1 to TRBJ2-6; no D gene call is confident. CDR1 and CDR2 (LGHDT, YNNKEL) derive from the germline V gene (reference sequence). Inclusive of the bounding cysteine and phenylalanine, the CDR3 is 14 residues long. Only CDR3 DNA remains: 42 bases, in frame from the first base. A distance of 2 bases separates the germline ends of V and J, which lose 0 bases and 2 bases respectively.